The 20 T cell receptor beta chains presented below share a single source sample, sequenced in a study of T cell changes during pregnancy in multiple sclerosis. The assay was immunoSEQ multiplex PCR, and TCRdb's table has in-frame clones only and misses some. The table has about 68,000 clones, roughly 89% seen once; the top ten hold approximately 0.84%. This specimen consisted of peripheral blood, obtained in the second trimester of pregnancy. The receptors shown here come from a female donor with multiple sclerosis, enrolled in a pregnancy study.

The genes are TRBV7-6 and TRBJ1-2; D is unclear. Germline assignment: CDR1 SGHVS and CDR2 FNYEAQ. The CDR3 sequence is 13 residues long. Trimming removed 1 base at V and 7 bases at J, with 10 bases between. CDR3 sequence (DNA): TGTGCCAGCAGCTTAGATCGGGTTGGTGGCTACACCTTC. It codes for CASSLDRVGGYTF.

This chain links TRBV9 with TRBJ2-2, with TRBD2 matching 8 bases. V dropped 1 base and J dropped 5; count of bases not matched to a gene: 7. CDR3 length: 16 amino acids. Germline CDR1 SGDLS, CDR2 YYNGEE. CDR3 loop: CASSVKSGGGTGELFF. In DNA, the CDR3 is TGTGCCAGCAGCGTAAAGAGCGGGGGTGGGACCGGGGAGCTGTTTTTT. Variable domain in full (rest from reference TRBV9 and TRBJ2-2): DSGVTQTPKHLITATGQRVTLRCSPRSGDLSVYWYQQSLDQGLQFLIQYYNGEERAKGNILERFSAQQFPDLHSELNLSSLELGDSALYFCASSVKSGGGTGELFFGEGSRLTVL.

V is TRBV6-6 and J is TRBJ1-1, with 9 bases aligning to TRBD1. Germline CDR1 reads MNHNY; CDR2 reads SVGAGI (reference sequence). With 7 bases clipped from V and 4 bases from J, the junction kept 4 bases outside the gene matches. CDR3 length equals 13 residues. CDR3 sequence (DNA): TGTGCCAGCACCGACAGGGGGGCCACTGAAGCTTTCTTT. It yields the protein CASTDRGATEAFF.

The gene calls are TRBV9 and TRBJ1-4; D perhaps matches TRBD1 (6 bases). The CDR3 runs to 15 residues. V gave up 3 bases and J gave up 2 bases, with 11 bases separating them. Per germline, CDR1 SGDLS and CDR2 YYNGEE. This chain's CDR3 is CASSEGGGTNEKLFF. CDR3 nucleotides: TGTGCCAGCAGCGAGGGGGGGGGTACTAATGAAAAACTGTTTTTT.

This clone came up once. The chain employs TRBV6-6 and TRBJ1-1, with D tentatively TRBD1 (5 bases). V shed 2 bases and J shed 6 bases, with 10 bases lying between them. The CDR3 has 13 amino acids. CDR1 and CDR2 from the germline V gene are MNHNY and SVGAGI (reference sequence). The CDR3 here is CASSYHKGAEAFF. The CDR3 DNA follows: TGTGCCAGCAGTTACCACAAAGGGGCTGAAGCTTTCTTT.

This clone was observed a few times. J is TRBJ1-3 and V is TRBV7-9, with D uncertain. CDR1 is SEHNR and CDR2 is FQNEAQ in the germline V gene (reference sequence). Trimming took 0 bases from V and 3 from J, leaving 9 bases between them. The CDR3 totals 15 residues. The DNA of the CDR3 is TGTGCCAGCAGCTTAGCGGCCGGGGATGGAAACACCATATATTTT. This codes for CASSLAAGDGNTIYF.

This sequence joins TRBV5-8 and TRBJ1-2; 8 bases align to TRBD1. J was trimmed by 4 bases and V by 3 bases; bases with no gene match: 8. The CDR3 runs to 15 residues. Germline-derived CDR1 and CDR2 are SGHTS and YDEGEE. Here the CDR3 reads CASSSSRDRTYGYTF. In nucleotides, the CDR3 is TGTGCCAGCAGCTCCTCCCGGGACAGGACCTATGGCTACACCTTC.

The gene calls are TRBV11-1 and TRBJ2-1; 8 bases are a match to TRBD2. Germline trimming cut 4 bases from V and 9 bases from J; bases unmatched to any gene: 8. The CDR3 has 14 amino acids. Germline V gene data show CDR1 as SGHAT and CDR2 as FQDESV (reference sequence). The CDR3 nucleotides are TGTGCCAGCAGCTGGACGGGGGGGGCCGTTGAGCAGTTCTTC. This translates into CASSWTGGAVEQFF. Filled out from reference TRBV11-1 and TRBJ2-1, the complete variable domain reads EAEVAQSPRYKITEKSQAVAFWCDPISGHATLYWYRQILGQGPELLVQFQDESVVDDSQLPKDRFSAERLKGVDSTLKIQPAELGDSAMYLCASSWTGGAVEQFFGPGTRLTVL.

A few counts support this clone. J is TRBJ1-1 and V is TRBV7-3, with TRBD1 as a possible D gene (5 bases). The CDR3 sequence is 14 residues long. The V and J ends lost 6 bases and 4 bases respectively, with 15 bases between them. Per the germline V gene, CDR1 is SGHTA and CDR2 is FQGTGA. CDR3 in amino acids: CASSSSGGFTEAFF. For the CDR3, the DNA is TGTGCCAGCAGTTCCTCCGGGGGATTCACTGAAGCTTTCTTT.

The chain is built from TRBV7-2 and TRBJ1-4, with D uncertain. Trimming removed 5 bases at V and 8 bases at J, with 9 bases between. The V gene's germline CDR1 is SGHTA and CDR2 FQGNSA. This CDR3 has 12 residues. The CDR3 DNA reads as TGTGCCAGCAGCCGCGGATCCGAAAAACTGTTTTTT. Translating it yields CASSRGSEKLFF.

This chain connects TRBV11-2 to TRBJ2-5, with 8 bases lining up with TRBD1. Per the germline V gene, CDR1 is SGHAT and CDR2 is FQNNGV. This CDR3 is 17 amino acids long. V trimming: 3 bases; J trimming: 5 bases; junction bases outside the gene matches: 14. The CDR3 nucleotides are TGTGCCAGCAGCTTCGCCCCCTCGGGACAGGTGGGCGAGACCCAGTACTTC. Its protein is CASSFAPSGQVGETQYF. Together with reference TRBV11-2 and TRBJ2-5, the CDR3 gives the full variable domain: EAGVAQSPRYKIIEKRQSVAFWCNPISGHATLYWYQQILGQGPKLLIQFQNNGVVDDSQLPKDRFSAERLKGVDSTLKIQPAKLEDSAVYLCASSFAPSGQVGETQYFGPGTRLLVL.

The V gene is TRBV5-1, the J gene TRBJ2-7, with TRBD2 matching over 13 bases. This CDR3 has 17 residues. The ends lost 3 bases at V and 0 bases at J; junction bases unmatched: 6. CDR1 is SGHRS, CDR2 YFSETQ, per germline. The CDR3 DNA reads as TGCGCCAGCAGCTCAGGACTAGCGGGGGCTCTCTCCTACGAGCAGTACTTC. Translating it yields CASSSGLAGALSYEQYF.

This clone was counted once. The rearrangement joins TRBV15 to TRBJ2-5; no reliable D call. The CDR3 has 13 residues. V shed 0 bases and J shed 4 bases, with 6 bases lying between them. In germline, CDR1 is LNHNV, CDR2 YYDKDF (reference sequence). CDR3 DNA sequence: TGTGCCACCAGCAGAGATTCGGGAGAGACCCAGTACTTC. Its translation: CATSRDSGETQYF.

CDR3 in DNA: TGTGCCACCAGCAGAGAAACAGGGTTTAGGAATCAGCCCCAGCATTTT. Translating it yields CATSRETGFRNQPQHF. The chain links TRBV15 to TRBJ1-5, with D maybe TRBD1 (6 bases). The CDR3 extends over 16 amino acids. Trimming removed 0 bases at V and 4 bases at J, with 13 bases between. In germline, CDR1 is LNHNV, CDR2 YYDKDF (reference sequence).

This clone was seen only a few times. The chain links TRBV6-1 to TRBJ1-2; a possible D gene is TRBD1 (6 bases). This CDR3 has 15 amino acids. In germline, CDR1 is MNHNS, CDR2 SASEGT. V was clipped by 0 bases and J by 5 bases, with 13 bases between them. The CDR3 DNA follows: TGTGCCAGCAGTGAAGCGAGGGGGAGATTTTATGGCTACACCTTC. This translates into CASSEARGRFYGYTF.

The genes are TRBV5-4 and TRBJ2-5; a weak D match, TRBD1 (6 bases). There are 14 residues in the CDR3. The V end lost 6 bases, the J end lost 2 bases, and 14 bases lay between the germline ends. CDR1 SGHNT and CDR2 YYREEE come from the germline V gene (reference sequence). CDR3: CASTITGFQETQYF. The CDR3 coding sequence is TGTGCCAGCACCATCACAGGGTTTCAAGAGACCCAGTACTTC.

The CDR3 bases are TGTGCCAGCTCACCACTGGGGGCAAAAGCCTCCTACAATGAGCAGTTCTTC. This translates into CASSPLGAKASYNEQFF. The chain recombines TRBV18 with TRBJ2-1; a possible D gene is TRBD1 (6 bases). V lost 1 base and J lost 0, with 13 bases in between. The CDR3 runs 17 residues. From germline, CDR1 is KGHSH and CDR2 LQKENI.

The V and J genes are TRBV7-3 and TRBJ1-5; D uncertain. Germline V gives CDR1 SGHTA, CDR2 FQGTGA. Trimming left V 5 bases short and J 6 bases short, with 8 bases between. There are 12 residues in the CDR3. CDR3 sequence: CASSLGSQPQHF. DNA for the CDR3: TGTGCCAGCAGCCTAGGATCTCAGCCCCAGCATTTT.

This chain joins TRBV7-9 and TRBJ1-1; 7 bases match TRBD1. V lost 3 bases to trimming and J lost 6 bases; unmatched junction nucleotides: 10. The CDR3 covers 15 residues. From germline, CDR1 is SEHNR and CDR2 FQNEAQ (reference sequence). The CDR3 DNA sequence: TGTGCCAGCAGCTTCGGCAGGGGGGTCTTTGCTGAAGCTTTCTTT. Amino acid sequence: CASSFGRGVFAEAFF.

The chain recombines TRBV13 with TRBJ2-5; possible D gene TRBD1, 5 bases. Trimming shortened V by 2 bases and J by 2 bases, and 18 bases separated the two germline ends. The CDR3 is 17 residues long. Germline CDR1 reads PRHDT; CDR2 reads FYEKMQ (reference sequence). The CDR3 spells CASSLRGVDPRQETQYF. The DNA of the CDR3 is TGTGCCAGCAGCTTAAGGGGCGTGGATCCAAGACAAGAGACCCAGTACTTC.